Listed below are T cell receptor beta chains from one sample, sequenced in a study of T cell repertoires in cytomegalovirus infection. TCRdb itself ran the reads through MiXCR, one entry per CDR3 protein. This table has 150,000 to 200,000 distinct CDR3 sequences, roughly a fifth appearing once. The sample was PBMCs. Source of these receptors: a human donor in good health (CMV status not recorded). Some clones in this sample may be carry-over from other donors' samples. Each CDR3 is given with its conserved first and last residue. Each record gives: clone size, J gene, V gene, CDR3 protein. Some rows have no size entry. The others give once, few or many, or a class for an expanded clone.

size: NA
J: TRBJ2-3
V: TRBV19
CDR3: CASSTTSGGAVDTQYF

size: few
J: TRBJ2-5
V: TRBV11-1
CDR3: CASSPSGNRQETQYF

size: NA
J: TRBJ2-1
V: TRBV29-1
CDR3: CSANLFGLAGGNEQFF

size: few
J: TRBJ2-2
V: TRBV7-8
CDR3: CASKGANTGELFF

size: few
J: TRBJ2-4
V: TRBV28
CDR3: CASSDRALLIDIQYF

size: few
J: TRBJ1-6
V: TRBV6-2/TRBV6-3
CDR3: CASSFRDSPLHF

size: few
J: TRBJ2-2
V: TRBV5-1
CDR3: CASSWDRSNTGELFF

size: few
J: TRBJ2-7
V: TRBV7-3
CDR3: CAWAGGRITYEQYF

size: NA
J: TRBJ1-5
V: TRBV6-1
CDR3: CASGDRVDNQPQHF

size: few
J: TRBJ1-1
V: TRBV6-2/TRBV6-3
CDR3: CASREGRTGVRAFF

size: NA
J: TRBJ2-5
V: TRBV12-3/TRBV12-4
CDR3: CASSSSGAGTQYF

size: many
J: TRBJ1-1
V: TRBV11-2
CDR3: CASTRQGSTEAFF

size: many
J: TRBJ1-5
V: TRBV12-3/TRBV12-4
CDR3: CASSYVKGERGNQPQHF

size: many
J: TRBJ2-7
V: TRBV28
CDR3: CASSSTRQGPSYEQYF

size: NA
J: TRBJ2-2
V: TRBV20-1
CDR3: CSARKTRGGTGELFF

size: NA
J: TRBJ1-5
V: TRBV6-1
CDR3: CASIWGAPGTGQPQHF

size: many
J: TRBJ2-3
V: TRBV25-1
CDR3: CASSEGSGGRPRTDTQYF

size: few
J: TRBJ2-5
V: TRBV10-3
CDR3: CAIRASGLQETQYF

size: NA
J: TRBJ1-5
V: TRBV30
CDR3: CAWSSGNNHPQHF

size: NA
J: TRBJ2-1
V: TRBV25-1
CDR3: CASSPRRDSYNEQFF

size: NA
J: TRBJ2-2
V: TRBV28
CDR3: CASSLYDPALAGELFF

size: NA
J: TRBJ1-4
V: TRBV7-2
CDR3: CASSLRINEKLFF

size: many
J: TRBJ1-6
V: TRBV7-2
CDR3: CASSSRSQGGKSPLHF

size: few
J: TRBJ2-7
V: TRBV7-8
CDR3: CASTPEGGNTYEQYF

size: NA
J: TRBJ2-2
V: TRBV28
CDR3: CASTEYRGLQNTGELFF

size: NA
J: TRBJ1-6
V: TRBV6-1
CDR3: CASSEGIPRNSPLHF

size: NA
J: TRBJ1-1
V: TRBV6-5
CDR3: CASSYYTGDTEAFF

size: many
J: TRBJ2-7
V: TRBV7-3
CDR3: CASSLSAGTYEQYF

size: NA
J: TRBJ2-1
V: TRBV7-2
CDR3: CASSLSRNNEQFF

size: NA
J: TRBJ2-7
V: TRBV28
CDR3: CASSFTSGSGKQYF

size: NA
J: TRBJ1-1
V: TRBV27
CDR3: CASSFGVGTEAFF

size: NA
J: TRBJ1-1
V: TRBV12-3/TRBV12-4
CDR3: CASSSLDIRDEAFF

size: few
J: TRBJ1-5
V: TRBV6-8
CDR3: CASSLMTRDQPQHF

size: NA
J: TRBJ2-7
V: TRBV28
CDR3: CASRTVGSSYEQYF

size: few
J: TRBJ1-2
V: TRBV7-9
CDR3: CASSEVDYGYTF

size: many
J: TRBJ2-5
V: TRBV2
CDR3: CASRDGGTQETQYF

size: few
J: TRBJ2-2
V: TRBV7-6
CDR3: CASSLQDRGTGELFF

size: NA
J: TRBJ1-5
V: TRBV6-2/TRBV6-3
CDR3: CASREVDRGNQPQHF

size: NA
J: TRBJ1-2
V: TRBV5-5
CDR3: CASSLEPSTALNGYTF

size: NA
J: TRBJ2-5
V: TRBV7-8
CDR3: CASSTTAGRQETQYF

size: NA
J: TRBJ2-7
V: TRBV27
CDR3: CASSPTGLAYEQYF

size: many
J: TRBJ2-7
V: TRBV7-2
CDR3: CASSLRNRAYEQYF

size: many
J: TRBJ2-1
V: TRBV7-9
CDR3: CASSLGISYNEQFF

size: NA
J: TRBJ2-5
V: TRBV11-3
CDR3: CASSLATLAGGGETQYF

size: few
J: TRBJ1-1
V: TRBV28
CDR3: CASTPGSVGVTEAFF

size: many
J: TRBJ2-3
V: TRBV7-2
CDR3: CASSLVGTVPTDTQYF

size: few
J: TRBJ2-5
V: TRBV7-6
CDR3: CASSRPGSRDIEETQYF

size: many
J: TRBJ2-1
V: TRBV7-2
CDR3: CASSLVTGGYNEQFF